Following are 24 T cell receptor beta chains from one sample sequenced in a study of cytomegalovirus exposure and HLA in healthy donors. The PCR was carried out with 60 Vbeta primers and 13 Jbeta primers. TCRdb's copy holds only in-frame clones and misses some; the assay was immunoSEQ multiplex PCR. The data contain about 160,000 clones, around 79% of them singletons. Material: PBMCs. The receptors derive from a human donor in good health.

The chain joins TRBV29-1 to TRBJ2-1; possible D gene TRBD1, 5 bases. This CDR3 is 12 amino acids long. The V end lost 4 bases, the J end lost 9 bases, and 13 bases lay between the germline ends. In germline, CDR1 is SQVTM, CDR2 ANQGSEA. CDR3 sequence reads: CSVGRQGFEQFF. The DNA for the CDR3 is TGCAGCGTTGGACGTCAGGGATTTGAGCAGTTCTTC.

CDR3 sequence: CASSLGGWEDTQYF. CDR3 bases: TGCGCCAGCAGCTTGGGAGGGTGGGAGGATACGCAGTATTTT. The rearrangement joins TRBV5-1 to TRBJ2-3, with D perhaps TRBD2 (5 bases). Germline CDR1 SGHRS, CDR2 YFSETQ. The V and J ends lost 0 bases and 6 bases respectively, with 11 bases between them. This CDR3 has 14 amino acids.

V gene TRBV5-1 combines with J gene TRBJ1-4; a weak D match, TRBD1 (6 bases). Germline V gene sequence: CDR1 SGHRS, CDR2 YFSETQ. The V and J ends lost 0 bases and 5 bases respectively, with 14 bases between them. This CDR3 contains 16 residues. As DNA, the CDR3 is TGCGCCAGCAGCTTGGAGGTTGGGACACCGAATGAAAAACTGTTTTTT. It is translated as CASSLEVGTPNEKLFF. The entire variable domain, with the rest obtained from reference TRBV5-1 and TRBJ1-4, is as follows: KAGVTQTPRYLIKTRGQQVTLSCSPISGHRSVSWYQQTPGQGLQFLFEYFSETQRNKGNFPGRFSGRQFSNSRSEMNVSTLELGDSALYLCASSLEVGTPNEKLFFGSGTQLSVL.

The genes are TRBV4-2 and TRBJ2-1, with D possibly matching TRBD2 (7 bases). CDR1 and CDR2 from the germline V gene are LGHNA and YNFKEQ. CDR3 length equals 18 residues. Trimming left V 0 bases short and J 0 bases short, with 15 bases between. The CDR3 nucleotides read TGTGCCAGCAGCCAAGATTGGCGGGGGCCAAGCTCCTACAATGAGCAGTTCTTC. As protein: CASSQDWRGPSSYNEQFF.

The CDR3 reads CASSSADRDTPLKYF. The CDR3 DNA reads as TGCGCCAGCAGCTCAGCTGATCGGGACACCCCCTTGAAGTACTTC. V and J are TRBV4-1 and TRBJ2-7; D is possibly TRBD1 (6 bases). The V and J ends lost 5 bases and 11 bases respectively, with 25 bases between them. The germline gives CDR1 MGHRA, CDR2 YSYEKL. CDR3 length: 15 amino acids.

This clone showed up just a few times. The chain employs TRBV4-2 and TRBJ2-5; TRBD1 matches at 8 bases. The end of the DNA fits TRBJ2-7 better, so the J call may be wrong. The CDR3 is 13 amino acids. Per the germline V gene, CDR1 is LGHNA and CDR2 is YNFKEQ. The CDR3 DNA is TGTGCCAGCAGCCAGGACAGGGACCACGAGCAGTACTTC. Its translation is CASSQDRDHEQYF.

The chain recombines TRBV7-7 with TRBJ2-1; D is ambiguous. In germline, CDR1 is SSHAT, CDR2 FNYEAQ (reference sequence). This CDR3 comprises 16 residues. The ends were cut back, 1 base at V and 0 bases at J, with 10 bases in the middle. CDR3 amino acids: CASSLDGFRSYNEQFF. In nucleotides, the CDR3 is TGTGCCAGCAGCTTAGATGGCTTTCGCTCCTACAATGAGCAGTTCTTC.

V usage is TRBV29-1 and J usage is TRBJ2-1, with 9 nucleotides matching TRBD1. The germline V gene encodes CDR1 SQVTM and CDR2 ANQGSEA. The CDR3 sequence is 13 residues long. V shed 4 bases, J shed 8 bases, and the junction held 6 bases outside the gene matches. For the CDR3, the DNA is TGCAGCGTTGTTCCAGGGACAGGGTATGAGCAGTTCTTC. Protein product: CSVVPGTGYEQFF.

This clone was observed a single time. The rearrangement joins TRBV7-6 to TRBJ2-7; 8 nucleotides align to TRBD2. Germline-derived CDR1 and CDR2 are SGHVS and FNYEAQ. There are 15 residues in the CDR3. The trim removed 1 base at V and 6 bases at J, leaving 8 bases unmatched. CDR3 DNA sequence: TGTGCCAGCAGCTTAGACAATTCGGCGGGAGGCGAGCAGTACTTC. Its translation is CASSLDNSAGGEQYF.

The chain couples TRBV13 to TRBJ2-7; 11 nucleotides align to TRBD2. The CDR3 consists of 18 residues. The ends lost 5 bases at V and 2 bases at J; junction bases unmatched: 14. Per germline, CDR1 PRHDT and CDR2 FYEKMQ (reference sequence). The CDR3 DNA sequence: TGTGCCAGCAGCCGACCCTCAACTACTAGCGGGGGAACCTACGAGCAGTACTTC. It encodes CASSRPSTTSGGTYEQYF.

This clone was observed once. The V call is TRBV4-1, the J call TRBJ2-7, with 7 bases matching TRBD1. The CDR3 sequence is 13 residues long. The germline V gene encodes CDR1 MGHRA and CDR2 YSYEKL. With V trimmed by 4 bases and J by 3 bases, 3 bases remained unmatched. The CDR3 DNA sequence: TGCGCCAGCAGCCCCGGGACAGTCTACGAGCAGTACTTC. Protein product: CASSPGTVYEQYF.

J is TRBJ2-1 and V is TRBV6-6; a weak D match, TRBD2 (5 bases). The CDR3 length is 15 residues. Trimming removed 0 bases at V and 0 bases at J, with 6 bases between. Germline values: CDR1 MNHNY, CDR2 SVGAGI (reference sequence). The DNA of the CDR3 is TGTGCCAGCAGTTACTCAGGGAGCTCCTACAATGAGCAGTTCTTC. It translates to CASSYSGSSYNEQFF.

In its sample, this clone was seen a few times. The gene calls are TRBV5-1 and TRBJ2-1; 9 positions match TRBD1. The CDR3 runs to 16 residues. V trimming: 5 bases; J trimming: 1 base; junction bases outside the gene matches: 7. The germline V gene has CDR1 SGHRS and CDR2 YFSETQ. This CDR3 reads CASSPGQGGSYNEQFF. In DNA, the CDR3 is TGCGCCAGCAGTCCGGGACAGGGTGGTTCCTACAATGAGCAGTTCTTC.

CDR3 nucleotide sequence: TGTGCCAGCAGTGAGCGAGTCGAACCCTACGAGCAGTACTTC. Translated, it gives CASSERVEPYEQYF. The V gene is TRBV6-1, the J gene TRBJ2-7; D uncertain. The CDR3 loop spans 14 amino acids. The V end lost 3 bases, the J end lost 2 bases, and 11 bases lay between the germline ends. Germline V lookup: CDR1 MNHNS, CDR2 SASEGT.

The rearrangement joins TRBV14 to TRBJ1-1; no clear D. The CDR3 covers 15 residues. V lost 5 bases, J lost 0 bases, and 13 bases lay in between. Per the germline V gene, CDR1 is SGHDN and CDR2 is FVKESK. DNA for the CDR3: TGTGCCAGCAGCGAAAGCGGAGGTATGAACACTGAAGCTTTCTTT. Protein product: CASSESGGMNTEAFF.

The chain has TRBV5-6 and TRBJ1-1; the D gene is possibly TRBD1 (5 bases). Trimming took 0 bases from V and 5 from J, leaving 11 bases between them. CDR1 and CDR2 (germline): SGHDT, YYEEEE. The CDR3 length is 14 residues. The CDR3 bases are TGTGCCAGCAGCTTGGTGGGGGGAGGGACTGAAGCTTTCTTT. It is translated as CASSLVGGGTEAFF. The complete variable domain, with remaining parts taken from reference TRBV5-6 and TRBJ1-1, reads DAGVTQSPTHLIKTRGQQVTLRCSPKSGHDTVSWYQQALGQGPQFIFQYYEEEERQRGNFPDRFSGHQFPNYSSELNVNALLLGDSALYLCASSLVGGGTEAFFGQGTRLTVV.

The chain is built from TRBV5-6 and TRBJ2-7; D uncertain. The V gene lost 1 base and the J gene lost 4 bases, with 6 bases spanning the gap. Germline V gives CDR1 SGHDT, CDR2 YYEEEE. The CDR3 spans 12 residues. Here the CDR3 DNA reads TGTGCCAGCAGCTTGTTGAGTTACGAGCAGTACTTC. Translation gives CASSLLSYEQYF. Variable domain in full (rest from reference TRBV5-6 and TRBJ2-7): DAGVTQSPTHLIKTRGQQVTLRCSPKSGHDTVSWYQQALGQGPQFIFQYYEEEERQRGNFPDRFSGHQFPNYSSELNVNALLLGDSALYLCASSLLSYEQYFGPGTRLTVT.

This chain links TRBV5-1 with TRBJ1-2; 9 bases map to TRBD1. Germline V CDR1 and CDR2: SGHRS, YFSETQ. The CDR3 contains 13 residues. V lost 4 bases and J lost 8; bases outside the gene matches: 6. Here the CDR3 reads CASSTGQGNGYTF. Here the CDR3 DNA reads TGCGCCAGCAGCACGGGACAGGGCAACGGCTACACCTTC.

The chain recombines TRBV5-6 with TRBJ1-5; tentatively, D is TRBD1 (6 bases). The CDR3 runs 18 residues. The V and J ends lost 2 bases and 0 bases respectively, with 18 bases between them. The germline gives CDR1 SGHDT, CDR2 YYEEEE. The CDR3 region has the DNA TGTGCCAGCAGCTTATTAGGGCAGGGGAAGGATAGCAATCAGCCCCAGCATTTT. Protein product: CASSLLGQGKDSNQPQHF.

The chain recombines TRBV2 with TRBJ1-2; D gene uncertain. V was shortened by 5 bases and J by 2 bases, with 12 bases between the two germline ends. Germline V gene lookup returns CDR1 SNHLY and CDR2 FYNNEI. The CDR3 runs to 14 residues. The CDR3 DNA follows: TGTGCCAGCAGTCCCACGGGAAAGAACTATGGCTACACCTTC. It encodes CASSPTGKNYGYTF.

The gene calls are TRBV5-4 and TRBJ1-1; 8 bases line up with TRBD1. With 4 bases clipped from V and 7 bases from J, the junction kept 6 bases outside the gene matches. CDR1 and CDR2 (germline): SGHNT, YYREEE (reference sequence). The CDR3 is 13 amino acids. DNA of the CDR3: TGTGCCAGCAGCAAGGGACAGGATGGTGAAGCTTTCTTT. Encoded protein: CASSKGQDGEAFF.

V usage is TRBV5-5 and J usage is TRBJ2-7, with 10 nucleotides matching TRBD1. CDR3 size: 16 residues. From germline, CDR1 is SGHKS and CDR2 YYEKEE (reference sequence). V dropped 1 base and J dropped 6; count of bases not matched to a gene: 10. Here the CDR3 DNA reads TGTGCCAGCAGCTTGCTGACCGGACAGGGGGAGGGCGAGCAGTACTTC. This encodes CASSLLTGQGEGEQYF.

This clone was seen a single time. The chain recombines TRBV2 with TRBJ2-5; perhaps TRBD2 as D (5 bases). Trimming removed 10 bases from V and 2 bases from J, with 11 bases in between. This CDR3 has 12 amino acids. The germline CDR1 and CDR2 sequences are SNHLY and FYNNEI. CDR3 sequence reads: CAIDSGQETQYF. Written as DNA, the CDR3 is TGTGCCATCGACTCGGGACAAGAGACCCAGTACTTC. The entire variable domain, with the rest obtained from reference TRBV2 and TRBJ2-5, is as follows: EPEVTQTPSHQVTQMGQEVILRCVPISNHLYFYWYRQILGQKVEFLVSFYNNEISEKSEIFDDQFSVERPDGSNFTLKIRSTKLEDSAMYFCAIDSGQETQYFGPGTRLLVL.

DNA of the CDR3: TGTGCCAGCAGGATTAGCGGGGGGGCCGTTGCGGATCAGTACTTC. Its translation: CASRISGGAVADQYF. The gene calls are TRBV6-6 and TRBJ2-4; 11 nucleotides line up with TRBD2. The trim removed 6 bases at V and 12 bases at J, leaving 13 bases unmatched. Germline values: CDR1 MNHNY, CDR2 SVGAGI (reference sequence). The CDR3 sequence is 15 residues long.